A single sample gave rise to the 23 T cell receptor beta chains below, sequenced in a study of cytomegalovirus exposure and HLA in healthy donors. A multiplex PCR was run with 60 Vbeta primers and 13 Jbeta primers. Clones were read by immunoSEQ multiplex PCR, and TCRdb kept only the in-frame ones, dropping some. The sample consists of approximately 150,000 clones, over 80% of them appearing once. Sequencing was performed on PBMCs. The receptors come from a man aged 50-59 years in good health and CMV-seropositive.

The CDR3 DNA reads as TGTGCAAGTCGCTTTCGTTACGAGCAGTACTTC. Translating gives CASRFRYEQYF. The J gene is TRBJ2-7, the V gene TRBV12-2; TRBD2, as called in the table, went unchecked against the DNA. TRBV12-2 is a documented pseudogene. This CDR3 spans 11 amino acids.

V usage is TRBV7-3 and J usage is TRBJ2-1, with TRBD1 matching 7 bases. Per the germline V gene, CDR1 is SGHTA and CDR2 is FQGTGA. The CDR3 has 15 amino acids. With V trimmed by 5 bases and J by 2 bases, 6 bases remained unmatched. This chain's CDR3 is CASSTTGDAYNEQFF. Written as DNA, the CDR3 is TGTGCCAGCAGCACTACAGGGGATGCCTACAATGAGCAGTTCTTC.

Here the CDR3 reads CATRTINFYEQYF. The CDR3 nucleotides read TGTGCCACCCGGACTATTAATTTCTACGAGCAGTACTTC. The chain recombines TRBV6-4 with TRBJ2-7; D is perhaps TRBD2 (6 bases). The V end was cut by 10 bases, the J end by 3 bases, with 16 bases between. Germline lookup yields CDR1 MRHNA and CDR2 SNTAGT. CDR3 length equals 13 residues.

This clone was seen a few times. V usage is TRBV2 and J usage is TRBJ1-4; the D gene is possibly TRBD1 (5 bases). The CDR3 loop spans 12 amino acids. Trimming removed 6 bases at V and 11 bases at J, with 13 bases between. Germline V gene lookup returns CDR1 SNHLY and CDR2 FYNNEI. CDR3 sequence: CASSTGFVKLFF. Written as DNA, the CDR3 is TGTGCCAGCAGCACAGGCTTTGTCAAACTGTTTTTT.

The rearrangement joins TRBV7-9 to TRBJ1-1, with D possibly TRBD1 on 5 matching bases. Trimming cost V 6 bases and J 1 base, with 9 bases left between them. This CDR3 has 13 residues. Looked up from germline, CDR1 is SEHNR and CDR2 is FQNEAQ (reference sequence). As DNA, the CDR3 is TGTGCCAGCAGGTACACAGGGAACACTGAAGCTTTCTTT. Translation gives CASRYTGNTEAFF.

The chain has TRBV10-2 and TRBJ2-7, with D possibly being TRBD2 (7 bases). The length of the CDR3 is 13 residues. The V and J ends lost 6 bases and 3 bases respectively, with 12 bases between them. Germline V CDR1 and CDR2: WSHSY, SAAADI. The CDR3 DNA reads as TGCGCCAGCAGAGGGGGAGGGAGCTACGAGCAGTACTTC. Amino acids: CASRGGGSYEQYF.

The chain recombines TRBV29-1 with TRBJ2-7; 8 bases align to TRBD1. Per the germline V gene, CDR1 is SQVTM and CDR2 is ANQGSEA. Losses at the gene ends were 6 bases for V and 4 bases for J; bases not matched to a gene: 11. CDR3 length equals 14 residues. Here the CDR3 DNA reads TGCAGCGTCGGACGGACAGGGTTCGTATACGAGCAGTACTTC. As protein: CSVGRTGFVYEQYF.

J is TRBJ2-5 and V is TRBV5-1; TRBD1 agrees at 7 bases. The CDR3 runs to 17 residues. Per germline, CDR1 SGHRS and CDR2 YFSETQ. V lost 4 bases and J lost 5; bases outside the gene matches: 17. The DNA of the CDR3 is TGCGCCAGCAGCAGAAGACAGGGTGGTATAAGGATGGAGACCCAGTACTTC. It translates to CASSRRQGGIRMETQYF.

The chain is built from TRBV27 and TRBJ2-3, with 8 nucleotides matching TRBD1. V dropped 3 bases and J dropped 1; count of bases not matched to a gene: 12. Germline assignment: CDR1 MNHEY and CDR2 SMNVEV (reference sequence). The CDR3 runs to 18 residues. The CDR3 coding sequence is TGTGCCAGCAGTTTCTACCCTCCGACAGGGGTGGGCACAGATACGCAGTATTTT. This codes for CASSFYPPTGVGTDTQYF.

The chain is built from TRBV6-5 and TRBJ2-1, with 7 bases matching TRBD1. Trimming at V came to 5 bases and at J to 2 bases, leaving 6 bases not matched to a gene. Germline loops: CDR1 MNHEY, CDR2 SVGAGI. This CDR3 is 15 amino acids long. This CDR3 reads CASSVVGGPYNEQFF. The CDR3 DNA follows: TGTGCCAGCAGTGTTGTAGGGGGCCCCTACAATGAGCAGTTCTTC.

CDR3 coding DNA: TGTGCCAGCTCACCAGGGACCGGGGCGGGAGGTGAAGCTTTCTTT. Amino acid sequence: CASSPGTGAGGEAFF. The chain recombines TRBV18 with TRBJ1-1; D is possibly TRBD1 (5 bases). The ends were cut back, 2 bases at V and 7 bases at J, with 17 bases in the middle. Germline V gives CDR1 KGHSH, CDR2 LQKENI. CDR3 length equals 15 residues.

V gene TRBV14 combines with J gene TRBJ1-3, with D uncertain. CDR3 length equals 15 residues. The germline V gene has CDR1 SGHDN and CDR2 FVKESK. V gave up 1 base and J gave up 2 bases, with 9 bases separating them. CDR3 nucleotide sequence: TGTGCCAGCAGCCAAGGGTTTGGGCCTGGAAACACCATATATTTT. It codes for CASSQGFGPGNTIYF.

V is TRBV5-8 and J is TRBJ1-5, with D possibly being TRBD1 (6 bases). Trimming took 0 bases from V and 4 from J, leaving 14 bases between them. The CDR3 is 16 residues long. Looked up from germline, CDR1 is SGHTS and CDR2 is YDEGEE. For the CDR3, the DNA is TGTGCCAGCAGCTTGGGGGGCAGGGGTCCGAATCAGCCCCAGCATTTT. This gives the protein CASSLGGRGPNQPQHF.

This sequence joins TRBV9 and TRBJ1-2; 11 nucleotides match TRBD1. CDR3 size: 16 residues. CDR1 and CDR2 from the germline V gene are SGDLS and YYNGEE. J was trimmed by 6 bases and V by 2 bases; bases with no gene match: 9. In DNA, the CDR3 is TGTGCCAGCAGCGTCAATGAGGACAGGGGGCAGGATGGCTACACCTTC. Translated: CASSVNEDRGQDGYTF.

This clone was counted a few times. This chain uses TRBV19 with TRBJ1-4; D is unclear. V shed 1 base and J shed 16 bases, with 10 bases lying between them. Germline V gene sequence: CDR1 LNHDA, CDR2 SQIVND (reference sequence). This CDR3 has 11 residues. The CDR3 DNA follows: TGTGCCAGTAGTATAGGTCGGGGTTGGTTTTTT. Amino acid sequence: CASSIGRGWFF.

This chain links TRBV14 with TRBJ2-7, with TRBD2 matching over 7 bases. V gave up 5 bases and J gave up 0 bases; unmatched junction bases: 13. Germline values: CDR1 SGHDN, CDR2 FVKESK. CDR3 length: 17 residues. This chain's CDR3 is CASSGGGKASSSYEQYF. As DNA, the CDR3 is TGTGCCAGCAGCGGGGGGGGGAAGGCCTCGAGCTCCTACGAGCAGTACTTC.

V gene TRBV6-5 combines with J gene TRBJ2-1, with TRBD2 matching 8 bases. The CDR3 runs to 16 residues. Germline loops: CDR1 MNHEY, CDR2 SVGAGI. With 2 bases clipped from V and 6 bases from J, the junction kept 9 bases outside the gene matches. CDR3: CASSYQGLGHTNEQFF. The CDR3 DNA sequence: TGTGCCAGCAGTTACCAGGGACTAGGGCACACCAATGAGCAGTTCTTC.

The chain recombines TRBV19 with TRBJ2-6; 7 bases are a match to TRBD1. CDR3 length: 16 residues. The germline gives CDR1 LNHDA, CDR2 SQIVND (reference sequence). V gave up 10 bases and J gave up 0 bases; unmatched junction bases: 9. The CDR3 nucleotides are TGTGCCACCCAACAGGGGATAACCTCTGGGGCCAACGTCCTGACTTTC. Translated: CATQQGITSGANVLTF.

The chain couples TRBV13 to TRBJ2-5, with 10 bases that match TRBD1. In germline, CDR1 is PRHDT, CDR2 FYEKMQ (reference sequence). J lost 2 bases, V lost 1 base, and 4 bases had no gene match. This CDR3 contains 16 residues. CDR3 nucleotides: TGTGCCAGCAGCTTAGCAGACAGGGGGCTACAAGAGACCCAGTACTTC. It translates to CASSLADRGLQETQYF.

This chain joins TRBV5-1 and TRBJ2-5, with TRBD2 matching 7 bases. Germline V lookup: CDR1 SGHRS, CDR2 YFSETQ. The V gene end was trimmed by 5 bases and the J gene end by 5 bases; junction bases not matched to a gene: 12. The CDR3 is made up of 15 amino acids. The CDR3 reads CASSGASGLKETQYF. The CDR3 bases are TGCGCCAGCAGTGGGGCTAGCGGACTGAAGGAGACCCAGTACTTC.

There are a few counts of this clone. V usage is TRBV5-1 and J usage is TRBJ1-2; perhaps TRBD1 as D (6 bases). V was cut by 2 bases and J by 7 bases, with 12 bases left in between. Per the germline V gene, CDR1 is SGHRS and CDR2 is YFSETQ. CDR3 length equals 13 residues. The CDR3 DNA reads as TGCGCCAGCAGCTTTTTGGGGGCAGGTGGCTACACCTTC. The encoded protein is CASSFLGAGGYTF.

CDR3 sequence reads: CASSTRPEGTEAFF. The CDR3 DNA reads as TGTGCCAGCAGTACAAGACCCGAGGGCACTGAAGCTTTCTTT. This rearrangement joins TRBV6-1 to TRBJ1-1, with no clear D. The CDR3 has 14 residues. CDR1 MNHNS and CDR2 SASEGT come from the germline V gene. The ends were cut back, 5 bases at V and 4 bases at J, with 14 bases in the middle.

The genes are TRBV6-4 and TRBJ1-1, with D uncertain. CDR1 MRHNA and CDR2 SNTAGT come from the germline V gene. This CDR3 is built from 13 residues. V lost 6 bases and J lost 1, with 9 bases in between. The CDR3 loop reads CASSEQTNTEAFF. CDR3 bases: TGTGCCAGCAGCGAACAGACGAACACTGAAGCTTTCTTT.